This TCR beta chain was found in a study of regulatory T cells in long-lasting Graves disease (dated by TCRdb to the early 2020s). With respect to the entire study: Newly diagnosed Graves' disease patients had taken antithyroid drugs for less than 3 months. This study used TCR sequencing and RNA sequencing of peripheral blood to compare persistent Graves' disease patients against newly diagnosed Graves' disease patients. The study took place in China and was registered as a clinical trial. A total of approximately 35 samples were covered by TCR sequencing, comprising approximately 13 persistent and 20 newly diagnosed Graves' disease patients.

A remark on this clonotype: Its antigen specificity is not known. Base qualities were left out, and no much larger clone turns up one base away.

From the cysteine up to the phenylalanine, the CDR3 has a length of 16 residues. Just the 48-base CDR3 DNA is kept, in frame starting at base 1. Reading the germline V gene (reference sequence) gives CDR1 LNHNV and CDR2 YYDKDF. V and J lose 0 bases and 0 bases, and a span of 9 bases separates them. The research as a whole found: Persistent disease showed preferential use of TRBV28, TRBJ1-2 and TRBJ2-5, whereas newly diagnosed disease favored TRBV20-1 and TRBJ2-1. As a limitation, the authors acknowledged that the small sample size may reduce accuracy. Sequencing and analysis were restricted to the TCR beta chain. Peripheral blood alone was examined, since thyroid tissue, which constituted the primary lesion, could not be accessed. Persistent patients shared more public clonotypes among themselves (2,741) than newly diagnosed patients did (over 950). Compared with newly diagnosed patients, patients with persistent Graves' disease had lower TCR Shannon entropy and fewer highly expanded clones, which suggests clonal expansion.

Per the publication, the time point label means: newly diagnosed GD, antithyroid drugs for less than 3 months. For both TCR sequencing and RNA sequencing, RNA was extracted from PBMCs using TRIzol. The diagnosis of Graves' disease followed American Thyroid Association guidelines. Patients for the study were recruited at an endocrinology department in Xi'an, China. Each patient gave 9 to 10 milliliters of peripheral blood, collected in an EDTA anticoagulant tube. Ficoll Paque Plus density gradient separation was used to isolate PBMCs, and no additional T cell sorting was done. An Agilent 2100 Bioanalyzer and agarose gel were used to check RNA quality, and a NanoDrop 2000 was used to measure RNA concentration. Libraries came from multiplex PCR. Reads for this sample came from an Illumina HiSeq 4000. CDR3 regions were amplified by Arm-PCR with iRepertoire HTBI primers to construct TCR beta libraries. Gel purification was performed on PCR products prior to sequencing. The published analysis was carried out like this. Gene usage analysis of CDR3 amino acid clonotypes relied on the approximately 60 TRBV and about 13 TRBJ segments identified across samples. COPE and FqMerger were used to merge filtered high-quality paired reads into contigs. BLAST was used to align contigs to IMGT TRBV, TRBD and TRBJ reference genes, and CDR3 was defined according to IMGT. Clonotypes above 0.1% frequency were classified as highly expanded clones. Repertoire diversity was measured by Shannon entropy, and V-J evenness by the Gini coefficient. Public clonotypes were defined as clonotypes shared by more than one individual. The public reads were run again by TCRdb, first through fastp at Q25 and then through MiXCR, and only productive beta chains were kept. Each entry merges the rows of one CDR3 protein and shows their most common DNA and genes. In this record, the V and J calls reflect TCRdb's handling and not the investigators' own analysis. This sample is represented by hundreds of thousands of distinct CDR3 sequences; around 17% of them were singletons. Around 19% of the sample lies in the top ten.

These same records also appear under a second study, on T cells in Graves' hyperthyroidism and ophthalmopathy. According to the second study: Stable Graves' hyperthyroidism was defined as the absence of progression to ophthalmopathy over 18 months of follow-up. Hyperthyroidism patients were newly diagnosed, had a disease duration of under 2 months, and were aged 18 to 65 years. The study excluded patients with uncontrolled infections, other autoimmune diseases, pregnancy or lactation. Diagnoses were based on clinical symptoms, serum thyroxine and TRAb, thyroid ultrasound and orbital computed tomography. For the first round of RT-PCR on the TCR CDR3, the HTBI primer set was used together with the Qiagen OneStep RT-PCR kit. Most expanded thyroid clonotypes (frequency above 0.001) were also found in blood, which suggests that blood repertoires may mirror thyroid immune responses. Ophthalmopathy was separated from stable hyperthyroidism by a 13 V-J signature model, with around 90% sensitivity and 81% to 82% specificity obtained in cross-validation and 80%/75% obtained in testing. In validation, the model predicted progression to ophthalmopathy a median of around six months before onset, with over 60% sensitivity and roughly 77% specificity. A discovery cohort of about 100 patients, approximately 45 with Graves' ophthalmopathy and about 58 with stable Graves' hyperthyroidism, was used to find distinguishing TCR V-J signatures. An independent validation cohort of fewer than 20 hyperthyroidism patients and about 15 patients who later progressed to ophthalmopathy tested prospective prediction of ophthalmopathy. The 100 or so discovery patients were randomly split 7:3 into training and test sets. Thyroid tissue and blood T-cell repertoires from six Graves' hyperthyroidism patients were also compared in the study. After blood sampling, hyperthyroidism patients were treated with methimazole at a starting dose of 30 mg daily, and ophthalmopathy patients were treated with high-dose intravenous methylprednisolone. Libraries were constructed in a second round of multiplex PCR, after which size selection and purification were performed. Libraries were sequenced paired-end with 100 bp reads on an Illumina HiSeq2000. SOAPnuke was used to process the raw data, throwing out any read that contained adapters or uncalled bases, had a mean Phred below 15, or lacked an exact constant-primer or identifier match. High-quality paired reads were merged using COPE v1.2.5, and each unique nucleotide sequence was defined as a clonotype. Clonotypes were aligned to IMGT TRBV, TRBD and TRBJ reference segments using MiTCR v1.1. The analysis included only V-J combinations with a frequency above 0.0001, which together covered about 99% of the repertoires. A TCS score was defined as the ratio between F50 (clonal expansion) and ExV (chaos), using BLOSUM62-based TCRdist between CDR3 peptides within each V-J. Welch's t-statistics and random forest reduced around 550 V-J features to roughly 13, which were used in a naive Bayes classifier (R e1071). Sample size was not statistically predetermined, and blinding of investigators to group allocation was not performed. TCR Vbeta CDR3 sequencing of 140 or so peripheral blood samples (over 40 ophthalmopathy, 75 hyperthyroidism and around 17 progressor patients) is reported in the paper.

The TCR comes from a woman aged 30 to 39 with Graves disease. Donor details come from another sample of the same person, matched by shared clones. The sequence joins TRBV15 to TRBJ1-3, with the D segment identity uncertain. The source material was peripheral blood mononuclear cells (PBMCs), sampled at new diagnosis, from a patient treated with antithyroid drugs. The CDR3 has the sequence CATSRDGRSSGNTIYF. Here is the DNA: TGTGCCACCAGCAGAGATGGGAGGAGCTCTGGAAACACCATATATTTT.